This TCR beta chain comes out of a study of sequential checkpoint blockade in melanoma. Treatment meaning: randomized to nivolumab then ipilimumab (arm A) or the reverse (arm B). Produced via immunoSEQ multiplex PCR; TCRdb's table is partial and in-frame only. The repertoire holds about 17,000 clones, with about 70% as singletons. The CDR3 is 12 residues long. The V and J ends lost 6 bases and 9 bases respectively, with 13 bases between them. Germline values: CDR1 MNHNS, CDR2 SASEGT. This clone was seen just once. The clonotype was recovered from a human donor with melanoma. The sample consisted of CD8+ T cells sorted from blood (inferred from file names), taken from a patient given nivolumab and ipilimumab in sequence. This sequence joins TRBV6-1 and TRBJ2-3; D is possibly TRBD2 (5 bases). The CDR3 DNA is TGTGCCAGCAGAAAACTTAGGGAGACGCAGTATTTT. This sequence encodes CASRKLRETQYF.